This paragraph reports one T cell receptor beta chain. Stated time point: recipient sample about 28 days before transplant, after cytoreduction. This CDR3 is built from 14 residues. V was clipped by 5 bases and J by 0 bases, with 10 bases between them. Germline V lookup: CDR1 SGHVS, CDR2 FNYEAQ. Generated by immunoSEQ multiplex PCR, the TCRdb table keeps only in-frame clones and is missing some. The sample consists of 25,000 to 30,000 clones, approximately 82% of them appearing once. The data are from a study of T cell clonotyping in hematopoietic cell transplantation. This material consisted of peripheral blood mononuclear cells, taken before stem cell transplant. The sequence came from a man in his forties or fifties with acute myeloid leukemia. Some clones in this sample may be carry-over from other donors' samples. This rearrangement joins TRBV7-6 to TRBJ1-1; possible D gene TRBD1, 5 bases. The CDR3 coding sequence is TGTGCCAGCAGCCCGCGACAGCTGAACACTGAAGCTTTCTTT. Translating it yields CASSPRQLNTEAFF.